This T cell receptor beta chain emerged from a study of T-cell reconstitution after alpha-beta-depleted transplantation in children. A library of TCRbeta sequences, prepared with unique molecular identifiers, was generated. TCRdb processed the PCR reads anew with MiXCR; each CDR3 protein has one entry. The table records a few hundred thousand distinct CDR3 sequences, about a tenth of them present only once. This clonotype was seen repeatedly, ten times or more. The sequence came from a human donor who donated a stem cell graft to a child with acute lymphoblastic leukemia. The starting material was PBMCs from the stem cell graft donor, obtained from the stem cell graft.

The CDR3 coding sequence is TGTGCCAGCAGCTTGGAGGGCAACTCCTACGAGCAGTACTTC. It yields the protein CASSLEGNSYEQYF. The chain links TRBV7-3 to TRBJ2-7; tentatively, D is TRBD2 (6 bases). This CDR3 region has 14 residues. The V gene lost 3 bases and the J gene lost 0 bases, with 9 bases spanning the gap. CDR1 SGHTA and CDR2 FQGTGA come from the germline V gene.